The rows below give T cell receptor beta chains drawn from one sample of a study of CD8 T cells in Susac syndrome. Via MiXCR, TCRdb re-called the immunoSEQ multiplex PCR reads, giving one row per CDR3 protein. The sample holds 120,000 or so distinct CDR3 sequences, over 90% seen once. The sample comprised CD8+ T cells from PBMCs. These receptors were collected from a human donor with Susac syndrome. CDR3s include the opening cysteine and the closing phenylalanine or tryptophan.

j_call v_call cdr3_aa
TRBJ2-5 TRBV7-6 CASSLGLAGPRYF
TRBJ1-1 TRBV20-1 CSARKDGRFEAFF
TRBJ1-6 TRBV15 CATSKPGNSPLHF
TRBJ2-7 TRBV13 CASSLGTGNYEQYF
TRBJ2-7 TRBV7-9 CASSLSFYEQYF
TRBJ1-6 TRBV7-9 CASSLWGPYNSPLHF
TRBJ1-5 TRBV20-1 CSARESDRNSNQPQHF
TRBJ1-4 TRBV15 CATSRDRGFREELFF
TRBJ2-6 TRBV23-1 CASSQSRDRGDSGANVLTF
TRBJ2-7 TRBV9 CASSAQGQGYEQYF
TRBJ2-1 TRBV3-1 CASPTGMCAEQFF
TRBJ2-5 TRBV2 CAEGGSLETQYF
TRBJ2-3 TRBV11-2 CASSFHRRGSTDTQYF
TRBJ1-1 TRBV27 CASSVTGKNTEAFF
TRBJ1-4 TRBV30 CAWSVLQGEKLFF
TRBJ1-5 TRBV20-1 CSARVKRAGAGQPQHF
TRBJ2-5 TRBV29-1 CSVEYGETQYF
TRBJ2-1 TRBV4-3 CASSLGLADNEQFF
TRBJ2-7 TRBV27 CASSLSRGGEQYF
TRBJ1-5 TRBV20-1 CSARAIGAADNSNQPQHF
TRBJ1-2 TRBV4-1 CASSQVEASYGYTF
TRBJ2-1 TRBV5-6 CASNLMGETEQFF
TRBJ1-1 TRBV18 CASSPDDPSAAFF
TRBJ2-1 TRBV3-1 CASSQGQLDEQFF
TRBJ1-2 TRBV20-1 CSAFTGGEYYGYTF
TRBJ2-1 TRBV11-3 CASSPSRESNEQFF
TRBJ2-7 TRBV7-6 CASSARDYVYEQYF
TRBJ2-5 TRBV6-6 CASNRAAQETQYF
TRBJ2-6 TRBV29-1 CSVASPSGANVLTF
TRBJ2-3 TRBV20-1 CSAQGPTDTQYF
TRBJ2-5 TRBV4-1 CASSQDQEETQYF
TRBJ2-5 TRBV20-1 CSASYGSEETQYF
TRBJ2-1 TRBV12-5 CASGSPLGGSSYNEQFF
TRBJ2-5 TRBV5-4 CASSSLDYEETQYF
TRBJ2-3 TRBV12-2 CASRPHPGRVSPTQYF
TRBJ2-3 TRBV12-5 CASGGDSTDTQYF
TRBJ2-7 TRBV20-1 CSARDSGTAYEQYF
TRBJ1-5 TRBV4-1 CASSQPKEGMIQPQHF
TRBJ1-6 TRBV12-3/TRBV12-4 CASMELGNSPLHF
TRBJ2-7 TRBV19 CASSIGQREGGPLEQYF
TRBJ2-7 TRBV9 CASSEGDRGLDEQYF
TRBJ2-7 TRBV12-5 CASANRPSYEQYF
TRBJ2-7 TRBV18 CASSPTGEGDYEQYF
TRBJ2-4 TRBV4-3 CASSQDGGGGTNIQYF
TRBJ1-1 TRBV30 CAWSRGGVDLRGAFF
TRBJ1-1 TRBV4-1 CASSQKQANTEAFF
TRBJ2-5 TRBV14 CASSQDGGLAGPRETQYF
TRBJ2-1 TRBV20-1 CSAIWGTYNEQFF
TRBJ2-1 TRBV4-3 CASSQEWGRGGDNEQFF
TRBJ2-4 TRBV14 CASSQELRAGQAKNIQYF
TRBJ2-3 TRBV11-2 CASSLRDSRTDTQYF
TRBJ1-1 TRBV11-2 CASFGEDTEAFF